This TCR beta chain was retrieved from a study of CD8+CD57+ T cells in acquired aplastic anemia. Whole-study context: Sorted cells (CD4+ and CD8+) yielded DNA amounts that averaged around 3.5 ug. CD4+ cell libraries from healthy donors averaged approximately 10 million reads. Findings and limits, study-wide: Found in both controls and patients were around 31 CD8+ CDR3 sequences. Patients and controls had CD8+ Simpson's diversity values that were not significantly distinct.

There are many counts of this clonotype. Its antigen is undetermined. Researchers used genomic DNA as the template to profile TCR beta VDJ and CDR3. TCRdb reanalysed the reads using MiXCR and keeps one entry per CDR3 protein. The sample lists 400,000 to 450,000 distinct CDR3 sequences, under 80% occurring once. Sequencing was performed on sorted CD4+, CD8+, or CD8+CD57+ T cells (not recorded which) from PBMCs. This receptor was identified in a human donor in good health, serving as a control.

The CDR3 region has the DNA TGTGCCAGCAGTACACACGGGGCGAACACCGGGGAGCTGTTTTTT. The encoded protein is CASSTHGANTGELFF. The rearrangement uses TRBV27 and TRBJ2-2; TRBD2 might be the D (5 bases). There are 15 residues in the CDR3. Trimming left V 5 bases short and J 0 bases short, with 10 bases between. Germline values: CDR1 MNHEY, CDR2 SMNVEV (reference sequence).